Presented here are 4 T cell receptor beta chains from one specimen sequenced in a study of cytomegalovirus exposure and HLA in healthy donors. Measured with immunoSEQ multiplex PCR; TCRdb has only the in-frame clones, and not every one. This sample carries 150,000 to 200,000 clones, roughly 90% of them seen once, and the ten largest clones take roughly 4.2%. Sequencing was done on a sample of PBMCs. The receptors were sampled from a man younger than 35 in good health and CMV-seropositive.

The V call is TRBV6-4, the J call TRBJ2-3; 7 nucleotides align to TRBD1. CDR3 length equals 16 residues. V gave up 3 bases and J gave up 2 bases; unmatched junction bases: 8. The V gene's germline CDR1 is MRHNA and CDR2 SNTAGT. Here the CDR3 DNA reads TGTGCCAGCAGTGAGGGAGAGACAGGGCACACAGATACGCAGTATTTT. Amino acid sequence: CASSEGETGHTDTQYF.

The V and J genes are TRBV2 and TRBJ1-1; D is possibly TRBD1 (5 bases). Germline lookup yields CDR1 SNHLY and CDR2 FYNNEI. Trimming stripped 9 bases from V and 2 bases from J, with 16 bases between. The CDR3 consists of 14 residues. CDR3 region: CARPVGQNNTEAFF. The CDR3 DNA reads as TGTGCCAGACCCGTGGGGCAGAACAACACTGAAGCTTTCTTT.

The CDR3 bases are TGTGCCAGCAGCCCTACAGTTATCGGGGGGCAGCCCCAGCATTTT. It yields the protein CASSPTVIGGQPQHF. V is TRBV7-2 and J is TRBJ1-5, with a weak D call TRBD1 (5 bases). The germline V gene encodes CDR1 SGHTA and CDR2 FQGNSA. This CDR3 is 15 amino acids long. The V and J ends lost 5 bases and 7 bases respectively, with 18 bases between them.

V and J are TRBV6-6 and TRBJ2-5; the match to TRBD2 covers 8 bases. CDR3 size: 15 residues. V trimming: 3 bases; J trimming: 6 bases; junction bases outside the gene matches: 9. Looked up from germline, CDR1 is MNHNY and CDR2 is SVGAGI (reference sequence). CDR3 nucleotides: TGTGCCAGCAGTTATCTAGCGGGCCGATCCCAGACCCAGTACTTC. Its protein is CASSYLAGRSQTQYF.